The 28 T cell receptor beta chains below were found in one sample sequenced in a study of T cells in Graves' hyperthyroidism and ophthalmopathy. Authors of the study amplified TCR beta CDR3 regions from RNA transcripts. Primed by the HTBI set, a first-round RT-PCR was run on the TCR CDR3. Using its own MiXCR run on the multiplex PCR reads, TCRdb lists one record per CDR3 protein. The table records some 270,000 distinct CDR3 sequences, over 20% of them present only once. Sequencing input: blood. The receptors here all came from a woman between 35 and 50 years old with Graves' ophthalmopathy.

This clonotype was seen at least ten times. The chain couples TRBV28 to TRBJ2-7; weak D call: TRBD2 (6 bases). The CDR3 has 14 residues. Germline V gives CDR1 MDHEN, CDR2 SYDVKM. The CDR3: CATIQEGRAYEQYF. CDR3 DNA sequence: TGTGCAACTATACAGGAGGGTAGAGCCTACGAGCAGTACTTC. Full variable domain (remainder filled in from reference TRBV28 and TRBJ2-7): DVKVTQSSRYLVKRTGEKVFLECVQDMDHENMFWYRQDPGLGLRLIYFSYDVKMKEKGDIPEGYSVSREKKERFSLILESASTNQTSMYLCATIQEGRAYEQYFGPGTRLTVT.

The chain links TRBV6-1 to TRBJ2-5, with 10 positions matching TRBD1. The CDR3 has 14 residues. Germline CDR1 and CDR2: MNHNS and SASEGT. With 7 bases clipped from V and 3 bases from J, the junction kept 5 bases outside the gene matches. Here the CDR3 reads CASTSGTGEETQYF. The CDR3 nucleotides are TGTGCCAGCACCTCCGGGACAGGGGAAGAGACCCAGTACTTC.

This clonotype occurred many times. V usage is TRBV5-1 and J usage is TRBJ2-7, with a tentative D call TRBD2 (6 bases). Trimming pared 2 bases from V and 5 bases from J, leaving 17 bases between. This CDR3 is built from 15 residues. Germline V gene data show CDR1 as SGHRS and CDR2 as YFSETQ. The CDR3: CASSLGDGSLNEQYF. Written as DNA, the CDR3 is TGCGCCAGCAGCTTAGGGGACGGGAGTCTAAACGAGCAGTACTTC.

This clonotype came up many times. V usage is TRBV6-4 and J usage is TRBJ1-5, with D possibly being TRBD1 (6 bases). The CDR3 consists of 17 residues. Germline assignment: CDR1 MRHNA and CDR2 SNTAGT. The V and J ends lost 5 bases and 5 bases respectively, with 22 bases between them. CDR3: CASSPGLRDTFDQPQHF. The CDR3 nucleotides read TGTGCCAGCAGTCCTGGTCTCCGGGACACCTTTGATCAGCCCCAGCATTTT.

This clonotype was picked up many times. CDR3: CSASPGQGYEQYF. CDR3 nucleotide sequence: TGCAGTGCTAGTCCGGGACAGGGCTACGAGCAGTACTTC. This rearrangement joins TRBV20-1 to TRBJ2-7; 9 nucleotides line up with TRBD1. This CDR3 has 13 residues. Germline lookup yields CDR1 DFQATT and CDR2 SNEGSKA (reference sequence). Trimming at V came to 3 bases and at J to 3 bases, leaving 3 bases not matched to a gene.

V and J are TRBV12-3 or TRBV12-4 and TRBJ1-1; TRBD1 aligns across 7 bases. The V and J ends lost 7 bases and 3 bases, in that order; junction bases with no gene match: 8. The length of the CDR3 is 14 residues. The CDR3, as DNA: TGTGCCAGCACCGAGACAGGGTGGTACACTGAAGCTTTCTTT. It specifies CASTETGWYTEAFF.

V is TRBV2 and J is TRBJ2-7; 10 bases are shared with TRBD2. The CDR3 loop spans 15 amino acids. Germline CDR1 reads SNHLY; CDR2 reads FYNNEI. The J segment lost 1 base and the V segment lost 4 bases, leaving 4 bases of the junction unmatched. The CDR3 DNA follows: TGTGCCAGCAGTGCTAGCGGGAGTCGTTCCTACGAGCAGTACTTC. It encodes CASSASGSRSYEQYF.

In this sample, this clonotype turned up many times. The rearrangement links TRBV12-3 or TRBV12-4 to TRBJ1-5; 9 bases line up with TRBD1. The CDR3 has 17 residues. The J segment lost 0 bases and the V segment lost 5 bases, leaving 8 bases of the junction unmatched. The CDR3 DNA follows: TGTGCCAGCAGTCTCGGGACAGGGCCTTATAGCAATCAGCCCCAGCATTTT. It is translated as CASSLGTGPYSNQPQHF.

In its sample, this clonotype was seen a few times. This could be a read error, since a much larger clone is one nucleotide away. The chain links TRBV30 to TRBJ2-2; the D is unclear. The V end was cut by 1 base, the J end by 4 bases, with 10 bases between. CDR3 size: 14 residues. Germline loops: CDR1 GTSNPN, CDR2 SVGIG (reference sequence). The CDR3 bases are TGTGCCTGGAGTGCCCCGCCGAGCACCGGGGAGCTGTTTTTT. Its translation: CAWSAPPSTGELFF.

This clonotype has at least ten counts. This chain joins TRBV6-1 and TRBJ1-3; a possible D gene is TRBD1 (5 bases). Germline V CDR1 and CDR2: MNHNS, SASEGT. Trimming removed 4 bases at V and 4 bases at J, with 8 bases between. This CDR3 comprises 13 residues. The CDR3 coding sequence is TGTGCCAGCAGTGGATGGGACGGAAACACCATATATTTT. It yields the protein CASSGWDGNTIYF.

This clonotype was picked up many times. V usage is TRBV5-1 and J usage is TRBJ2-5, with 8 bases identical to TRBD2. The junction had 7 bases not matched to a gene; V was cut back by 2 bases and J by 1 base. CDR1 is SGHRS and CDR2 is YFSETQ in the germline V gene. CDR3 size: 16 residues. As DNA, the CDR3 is TGCGCCAGCAGCTTCGCTAGCGGGCTGGCCCAAGAGACCCAGTACTTC. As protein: CASSFASGLAQETQYF.

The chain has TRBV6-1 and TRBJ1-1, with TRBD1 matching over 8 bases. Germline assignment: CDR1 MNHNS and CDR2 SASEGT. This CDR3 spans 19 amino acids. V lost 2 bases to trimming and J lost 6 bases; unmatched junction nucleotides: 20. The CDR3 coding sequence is TGTGCCAGCAGTGAACGTGTGTCTGCCCGGACAGGGATATATGCTGAAGCTTTCTTT. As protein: CASSERVSARTGIYAEAFF.

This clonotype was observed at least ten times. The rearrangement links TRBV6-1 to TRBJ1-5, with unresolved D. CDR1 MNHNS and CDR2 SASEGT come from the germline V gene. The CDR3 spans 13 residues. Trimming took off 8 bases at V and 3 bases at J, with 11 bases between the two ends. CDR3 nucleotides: TGTGCCAGCGGTCGGGTTGTCAATCAGCCCCAGCATTTT. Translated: CASGRVVNQPQHF.

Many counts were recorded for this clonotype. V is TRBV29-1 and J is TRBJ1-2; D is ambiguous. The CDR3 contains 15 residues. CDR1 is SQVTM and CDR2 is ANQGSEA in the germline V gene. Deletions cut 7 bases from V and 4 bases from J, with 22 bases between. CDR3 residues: CSATTGPPRAYGYTF. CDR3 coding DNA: TGCAGCGCTACAACCGGGCCCCCGAGGGCCTATGGCTACACCTTC.

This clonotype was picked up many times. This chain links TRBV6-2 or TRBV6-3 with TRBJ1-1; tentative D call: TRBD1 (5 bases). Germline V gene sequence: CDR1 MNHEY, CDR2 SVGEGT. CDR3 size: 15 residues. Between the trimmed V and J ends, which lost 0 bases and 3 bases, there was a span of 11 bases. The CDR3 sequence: CASSYSLLGDTEAFF. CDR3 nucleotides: TGTGCCAGCAGTTACTCGTTATTAGGGGACACTGAAGCTTTCTTT.

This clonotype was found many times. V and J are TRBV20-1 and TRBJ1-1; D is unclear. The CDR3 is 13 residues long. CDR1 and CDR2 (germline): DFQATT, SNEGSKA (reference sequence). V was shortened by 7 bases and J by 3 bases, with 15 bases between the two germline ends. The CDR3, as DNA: TGCAGTGTAAGGACGGTAGGCTACACTGAAGCTTTCTTT. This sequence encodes CSVRTVGYTEAFF.

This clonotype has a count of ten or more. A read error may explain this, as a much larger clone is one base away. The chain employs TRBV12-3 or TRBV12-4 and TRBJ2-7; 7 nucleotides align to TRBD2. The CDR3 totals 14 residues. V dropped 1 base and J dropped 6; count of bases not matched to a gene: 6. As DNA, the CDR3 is TGTGCCAGCAGTTTAGGGACTAGACCTTGCGAGCAGTACTTC. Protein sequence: CASSLGTRPCEQYF.

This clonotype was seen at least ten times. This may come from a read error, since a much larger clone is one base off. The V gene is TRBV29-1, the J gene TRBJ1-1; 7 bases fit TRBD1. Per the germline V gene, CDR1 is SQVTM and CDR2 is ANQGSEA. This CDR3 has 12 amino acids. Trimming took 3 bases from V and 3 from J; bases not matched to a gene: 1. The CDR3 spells CSVDRGDTEAFF. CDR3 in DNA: TGCAGCGTTGACAGGGGGGACACTGAAGCTTTCTTT.

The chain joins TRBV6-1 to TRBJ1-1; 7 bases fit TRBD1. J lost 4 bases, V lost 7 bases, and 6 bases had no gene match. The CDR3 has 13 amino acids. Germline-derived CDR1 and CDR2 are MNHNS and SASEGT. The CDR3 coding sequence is TGTGCCAGCACTATGAACAGGGGCACTGAAGCTTTCTTT. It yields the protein CASTMNRGTEAFF.

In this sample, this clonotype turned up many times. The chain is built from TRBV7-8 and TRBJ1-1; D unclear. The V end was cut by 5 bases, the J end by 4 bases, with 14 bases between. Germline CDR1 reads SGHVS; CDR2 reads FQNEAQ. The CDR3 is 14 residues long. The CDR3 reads CASSGPSRGTEAFF. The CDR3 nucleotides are TGTGCCAGCAGCGGTCCCTCGAGAGGCACTGAAGCTTTCTTT.

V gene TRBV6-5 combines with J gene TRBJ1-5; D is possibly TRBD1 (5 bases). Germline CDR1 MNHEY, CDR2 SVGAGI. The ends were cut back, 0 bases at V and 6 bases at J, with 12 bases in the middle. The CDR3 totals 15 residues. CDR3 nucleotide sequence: TGTGCCAGCAGTTACTCGATAAGGGGTAGTCAGCCCCAGCATTTT. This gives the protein CASSYSIRGSQPQHF.

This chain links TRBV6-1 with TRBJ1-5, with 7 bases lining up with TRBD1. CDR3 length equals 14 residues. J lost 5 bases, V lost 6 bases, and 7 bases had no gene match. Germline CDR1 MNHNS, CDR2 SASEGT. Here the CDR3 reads CASRRGDRYQPQHF. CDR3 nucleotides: TGTGCCAGCAGACGGGGGGACAGATATCAGCCCCAGCATTTT.

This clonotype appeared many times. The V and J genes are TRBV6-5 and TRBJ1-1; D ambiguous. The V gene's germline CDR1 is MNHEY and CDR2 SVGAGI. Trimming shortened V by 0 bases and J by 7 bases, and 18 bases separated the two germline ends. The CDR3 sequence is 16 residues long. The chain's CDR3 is CASSYSIGPMSLEAFF. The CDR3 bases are TGTGCCAGCAGTTACTCGATAGGTCCCATGAGCCTTGAAGCTTTCTTT.

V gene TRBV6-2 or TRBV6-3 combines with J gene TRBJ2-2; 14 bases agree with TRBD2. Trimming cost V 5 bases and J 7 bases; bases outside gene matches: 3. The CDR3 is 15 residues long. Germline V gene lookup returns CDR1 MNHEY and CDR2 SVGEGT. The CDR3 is CASSPGLAGDGELFF. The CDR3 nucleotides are TGTGCCAGCAGTCCGGGACTAGCGGGAGACGGGGAGCTGTTTTTT.

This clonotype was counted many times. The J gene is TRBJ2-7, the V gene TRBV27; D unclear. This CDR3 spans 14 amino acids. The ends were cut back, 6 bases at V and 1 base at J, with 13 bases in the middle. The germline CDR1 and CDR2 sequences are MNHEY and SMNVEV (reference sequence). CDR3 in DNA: TGTGCCAGCAGCCTGACGGTGCCTTCCTACGAGCAGTACTTC. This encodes CASSLTVPSYEQYF.

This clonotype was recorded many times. The CDR3 loop is CSASPEQETQYF. For the CDR3, the DNA is TGCAGTGCTAGCCCAGAACAAGAGACCCAGTACTTC. The rearrangement uses TRBV20-1 and TRBJ2-5, with D hard to call. CDR1 DFQATT and CDR2 SNEGSKA come from the germline V gene (reference sequence). The CDR3 extends over 12 amino acids. Trimming stripped 3 bases from V and 2 bases from J, with 7 bases between.

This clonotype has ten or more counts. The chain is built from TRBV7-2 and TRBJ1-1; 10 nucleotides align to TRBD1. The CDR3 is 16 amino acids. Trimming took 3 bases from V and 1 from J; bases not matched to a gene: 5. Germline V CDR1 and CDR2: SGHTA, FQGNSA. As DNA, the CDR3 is TGTGCCAGCAGCTTTATGACAGGGGGCGCGAACACTGAAGCTTTCTTT. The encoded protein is CASSFMTGGANTEAFF.

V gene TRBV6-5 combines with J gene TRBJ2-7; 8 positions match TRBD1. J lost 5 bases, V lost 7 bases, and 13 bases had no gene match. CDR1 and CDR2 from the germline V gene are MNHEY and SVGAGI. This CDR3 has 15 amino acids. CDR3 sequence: CASTWGRTGIDEQYF. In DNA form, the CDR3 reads TGTGCCAGCACTTGGGGGCGGACAGGGATCGACGAGCAGTACTTC.